This is a list of T cell receptor beta chains from one sample in a study of metastatic and nonmetastatic thyroid tumors. TCRdb used MiXCR to call clones anew from the PCR reads. Altogether roughly 50,000 clones are present, approximately 20% being singletons, with the ten largest covering about 4%. Sequencing was done on a sample of blood. Source of these receptors: a male donor with papillary thyroid cancer or a benign thyroid nodule (not recorded which). Some clones in this sample may be carry-over from other donors' samples. CDR3s include the opening cysteine and the closing phenylalanine or tryptophan. D genes are given only for firm matches. Clone sizes are given selectively: once, few, many, or a class where the clone is expanded.

d_call	v_call	j_call	clone_size	cdr3_aa	cdr3_nt
.	TRBV5-4	TRBJ1-6	many	CASSLDGNNSPLHF	TGTGCCAGCAGCTTAGACGGGAATAATTCACCCCTCCACTTT
TRBD2	TRBV18	TRBJ2-1	many	CASSPPGGRPGNEQFF	TGTGCCAGCTCACCACCGGGCGGGAGACCTGGGAATGAGCAGTTCTTC
.	TRBV28	TRBJ1-1	few	CASRPLVFATEAFF	TGTGCCAGCAGACCACTGGTTTTTGCCACTGAAGCTTTCTTT
.	TRBV9	TRBJ1-1	medium-sized	CASSPGTVNTEAFF	TGTGCCAGCAGCCCAGGGACGGTGAACACTGAAGCTTTCTTT
TRBD1	TRBV28	TRBJ1-2	few	CASSVPGQGLGYTF	TGTGCCAGCAGTGTACCGGGACAGGGGCTCGGCTACACCTTC
.	TRBV20-1	TRBJ1-2	many	CSARDRSGNGYTF	TGCAGTGCTAGAGATCGATCGGGGAATGGCTACACCTTC
.	TRBV7-9	TRBJ1-2	many	CASSLRPERGYTF	TGTGCCAGCAGCTTAAGGCCAGAACGGGGCTACACCTTC
.	TRBV28	TRBJ1-1	few	CASSLLQEWNTEAFF	TGTGCCAGCAGTTTACTGCAGGAATGGAACACTGAAGCTTTCTTT
.	TRBV20-1	TRBJ2-7	.	CSANRVLDEQYF	TGCAGTGCTAACAGGGTCCTCGACGAGCAGTACTTC
TRBD1	TRBV24-1	TRBJ2-3	many	CATSDPGQGAVTDTQYF	TGTGCCACCAGTGACCCTGGACAGGGGGCTGTAACAGATACGCAGTATTTT
TRBD1	TRBV5-1	TRBJ2-7	many	CASSRAGTGGHEQYF	TGCGCCAGCAGCCGGGCCGGGACAGGGGGCCACGAGCAGTACTTC
TRBD1	TRBV2	TRBJ2-1	few	CASSEGTGSVDEQFF	TGTGCCAGCAGCGAAGGGACAGGGTCGGTCGATGAGCAGTTCTTC
TRBD1	TRBV9	TRBJ2-1	many	CASSDGTGNYNEQFF	TGTGCCAGCAGCGATGGGACAGGAAACTACAATGAGCAGTTCTTC
.	TRBV6-1	TRBJ2-2	few	CASGVGGHTGELFF	TGTGCCAGCGGGGTGGGGGGCCACACCGGGGAGCTGTTTTTT
.	TRBV6-1	TRBJ1-1	.	CASSITPPGVLTEAFF	TGTGCCAGCAGCATTACCCCACCCGGGGTGCTGACTGAAGCTTTCTTT
TRBD1	TRBV11-3	TRBJ2-2	.	CASSSPTGSTGWLFF	TGTGCCAGCAGCTCCCCGACAGGGAGCACCGGGTGGCTGTTTTTT
.	TRBV2	TRBJ2-6	few	CASRSRSGANVLTF	TGTGCCAGCAGGAGCAGGTCTGGGGCCAACGTCCTGACTTTC
.	TRBV11-3	TRBJ1-3	.	CASSVGAVNTIYF	TGTGCCAGCAGCGTCGGGGCGGTAAACACCATATATTTT
.	TRBV2	TRBJ1-1	.	CASRVSGGQNTEAFF	TGTGCCAGCAGGGTGAGTGGGGGGCAGAACACTGAAGCTTTCTTT
.	TRBV2	TRBJ1-1	many	CASSPLLGTEAFF	TGTGCCAGCAGCCCCCTTCTCGGAACTGAAGCTTTCTTT
.	TRBV7-2	TRBJ1-5	many	CASSLAPYSNQPQHF	TGTGCCAGCAGCTTAGCGCCCTATAGCAATCAGCCCCAGCATTTT
TRBD1	TRBV27	TRBJ2-7	many	CASTGAGGSYEQYF	TGTGCCAGCACAGGGGCAGGGGGATCCTACGAGCAGTACTTC
.	TRBV5-1	TRBJ2-5	.	CASSGSVQETQYF	TGCGCCAGCAGCGGGTCAGTCCAAGAGACCCAGTACTTC
TRBD2	TRBV9	TRBJ2-3	many	CASSLAGLSTDTQYF	TGTGCCAGCAGCCTAGCGGGCTTAAGCACAGATACGCAGTATTTT
.	TRBV20-1	TRBJ2-5	many	CSASGAQGFQETQYF	TGCAGTGCTAGTGGTGCACAAGGGTTCCAAGAGACCCAGTACTTC
.	TRBV20-1	TRBJ2-3	few	CSARDITGVSTDTQYF	TGCAGTGCTAGAGACATAACGGGAGTAAGCACAGATACGCAGTATTTT
TRBD1	TRBV11-3	TRBJ2-3	many	CASNPGQGAGDTQYF	TGTGCCAGCAACCCTGGACAGGGGGCTGGTGATACGCAGTATTTT
TRBD2	TRBV9	TRBJ2-3	many	CASSSQREGPTDTQYF	TGTGCCAGCAGCTCCCAGCGGGAGGGCCCCACAGATACGCAGTATTTT
TRBD1	TRBV7-6	TRBJ2-7	many	CASSYDRAYEQYF	TGTGCCAGCAGCTACGACAGGGCCTACGAGCAGTACTTC
.	TRBV15	TRBJ2-6	.	CATSRDGSGANVLTF	TGTGCCACCAGCAGAGATGGCTCTGGGGCCAACGTCCTGACTTTC
.	TRBV20-1	TRBJ2-7	few	CSARDLGESQKDYEQYF	TGCAGTGCTAGAGATTTGGGGGAAAGCCAAAAAGACTACGAGCAGTACTTC
TRBD2	TRBV7-8	TRBJ2-7	few	CASSLVRRAGGPYEQYF	TGTGCCAGCAGCTTAGTCCGCAGGGCGGGAGGGCCCTACGAGCAGTACTTC
.	TRBV3-1	TRBJ1-1	.	CASSPGGAAAFF	TGTGCCAGCAGCCCTGGGGGGGCAGCCGCTTTCTTT
.	TRBV4-1	TRBJ1-2	.	CASSQSMSGYGYTF	TGCGCCAGCAGCCAATCTATGAGTGGCTATGGCTACACCTTC
TRBD1	TRBV12-3/TRBV12-4	TRBJ1-5	.	CASSFFGQVFGQPQHF	TGTGCCAGCAGTTTTTTCGGACAGGTGTTTGGTCAGCCCCAGCATTTT
.	TRBV4-2	TRBJ2-3	many	CASSQESGGGDTQYF	TGTGCCAGCAGCCAAGAGAGCGGAGGGGGGGATACGCAGTATTTT